This passage covers 29 T cell receptor beta chains from one sample sequenced in a study of T-cell memory formation after mild COVID-19. Each CDR3 protein is one row after TCRdb ran MiXCR on the 5' RACE reads. The data show more than 250,000 distinct CDR3 sequences, under 20% seen once. What was sequenced was PBMCs or a T cell subset sorted from them (not recorded which). The receptors stem from a young man who had mild COVID-19 (a few samples of this study predate the infection). Cell type and time point are not known.

This clonotype was recorded a few times. This rearrangement joins TRBV20-1 to TRBJ2-1; TRBD2 matches 13 bases. CDR3 length: 17 amino acids. The germline V gene has CDR1 DFQATT and CDR2 SNEGSKA (reference sequence). Trimming removed 1 base from V and 8 bases from J; junction bases left unmatched: 11. DNA of the CDR3: TGCAGTGCTAGAGGCGGACTAGCGGGGGCCCGAAGGGATGAGCAGTTCTTC. It codes for CSARGGLAGARRDEQFF.

This clonotype was recorded a few times. The chain's CDR3 is CASTHRPGGPTHGYTF. As DNA, the CDR3 is TGTGCCAGTACCCACCGGCCAGGGGGCCCTACCCATGGCTACACCTTC. The gene calls are TRBV19 and TRBJ1-2; 8 positions match TRBD1. Trimming took 7 bases from V and 6 from J; bases not matched to a gene: 16. The germline gives CDR1 LNHDA, CDR2 SQIVND (reference sequence). The CDR3 is made up of 16 amino acids.

V gene TRBV6-5 combines with J gene TRBJ1-6; D remains ambiguous. Germline V CDR1 and CDR2: MNHEY, SVGAGI. V was pared by 7 bases and J by 6 bases, with 13 bases between. CDR3 length equals 14 residues. CDR3 sequence: CASTPRWSNSPLHF. Written as DNA, the CDR3 is TGTGCCAGCACTCCCAGATGGAGTAATTCACCCCTCCACTTT.

This clonotype showed up just a few times. This sequence joins TRBV5-1 and TRBJ2-7, with D hard to call. Trimming stripped 0 bases from V and 6 bases from J, with 13 bases between. This CDR3 has 14 amino acids. Germline CDR1 reads SGHRS; CDR2 reads YFSETQ. The CDR3 region is CASSLDTLWGEQYF. In nucleotides, the CDR3 is TGCGCCAGCAGCTTGGACACCCTTTGGGGCGAGCAGTACTTC.

This clonotype turned up a few times. The chain couples TRBV4-1 to TRBJ2-5; 8 bases align to TRBD2. The CDR3 is 14 residues long. Germline V lookup: CDR1 MGHRA, CDR2 YSYEKL. V dropped 5 bases and J dropped 3; count of bases not matched to a gene: 5. CDR3 DNA: TGCGCCAGCAGCGGGGGTAGCGGGGAAGAGACCCAGTACTTC. It translates to CASSGGSGEETQYF.

The table lists this clonotype with a few counts. The chain combines TRBV18 with TRBJ2-7; D remains unclear. In germline, CDR1 is KGHSH, CDR2 LQKENI. The CDR3 runs to 15 residues. V was pared by 0 bases and J by 5 bases, with 14 bases between. The CDR3 loop is CASSPPNGVVHEQYF. The CDR3 DNA reads TGTGCCAGCTCACCACCCAACGGAGTCGTCCACGAGCAGTACTTC.

This sequence joins TRBV7-9 and TRBJ2-1; D is unclear. V gave up 3 bases and J gave up 10 bases, with 4 bases separating them. Germline CDR1 is SEHNR and CDR2 is FQNEAQ (reference sequence). The CDR3 sequence is 10 residues long. CDR3 bases: TGTGCCAGCAGCTTGACCGAGCAGTTCTTC. Translation gives CASSLTEQFF. The complete variable domain, with remaining parts taken from reference TRBV7-9 and TRBJ2-1, reads DTGVSQNPRHKITKRGQNVTFRCDPISEHNRLYWYRQTLGQGPEFLTYFQNEAQLEKSRLLSDRFSAERPKGSFSTLEIQRTEQGDSAMYLCASSLTEQFFGPGTRLTVL.

This clonotype was seen ten or more times. V and J are TRBV10-3 and TRBJ2-2; 16 bases agree with TRBD2. Germline V gene data show CDR1 as ENHRY and CDR2 as SYGVKD. The V and J ends lost 9 bases and 5 bases, in that order; junction bases with no gene match: 0. The CDR3 is 14 residues long. CDR3 nucleotide sequence: TGTGCCATGGGACTAGCGGGGGGGACCGGGGAGCTGTTTTTT. Translation: CAMGLAGGTGELFF.

This clonotype was recorded many times. The rearrangement uses TRBV12-3 or TRBV12-4 and TRBJ2-7; 8 nucleotides align to TRBD2. Trimming took 6 bases from V and 0 from J; bases not matched to a gene: 4. The CDR3 has 14 amino acids. The CDR3 loop is CASSLTSGSYEQYF. In nucleotides, the CDR3 is TGTGCCAGCAGCCTTACTAGCGGCTCCTACGAGCAGTACTTC.

V is TRBV2 and J is TRBJ2-4; no firm D call. With 1 base removed from V and 9 bases from J, the gap between germline ends came to 1 base. This CDR3 comprises 10 residues. The germline V gene encodes CDR1 SNHLY and CDR2 FYNNEI. CDR3 region: CASSEGIQYF. DNA of the CDR3: TGTGCCAGCAGTGAAGGCATTCAGTACTTC.

The CDR3 is CSVEELAGTDTQYF. The CDR3 DNA reads as TGCAGCGTTGAAGAACTAGCGGGGACAGATACGCAGTATTTT. The J gene is TRBJ2-3, the V gene TRBV29-1, with 10 bases lining up with TRBD2. The CDR3 has 14 residues. Trimming removed 0 bases from V and 3 bases from J; junction bases left unmatched: 0. Looked up from germline, CDR1 is SQVTM and CDR2 is ANQGSEA.

In this sample, this clonotype turned up a few times. The rearrangement links TRBV5-1 to TRBJ2-7; a possible D gene is TRBD1 (5 bases). The germline V and J ends were trimmed by 0 bases and 3 bases, with 13 bases remaining between them. Germline V gene lookup returns CDR1 SGHRS and CDR2 YFSETQ. This CDR3 has 15 amino acids. The CDR3 nucleotides read TGCGCCAGCAGCTTGGTTGACAGCCAAAACTACGAGCAGTACTTC. Protein product: CASSLVDSQNYEQYF.

The chain uses TRBV18 and TRBJ2-3; 9 bases align to TRBD1. The CDR3 spans 15 residues. V dropped 6 bases and J dropped 4; count of bases not matched to a gene: 8. Germline V CDR1 and CDR2: KGHSH, LQKENI. The CDR3 sequence: CASSPPGQGSDTQYF. For the CDR3, the DNA is TGTGCCAGCTCGCCCCCGGGACAGGGTTCAGATACGCAGTATTTT.

This clonotype showed up many times. This rearrangement joins TRBV7-6 to TRBJ2-7; D unclear. This CDR3 is built from 13 residues. Trimming removed 8 bases at V and 0 bases at J, with 11 bases between. In germline, CDR1 is SGHVS, CDR2 FNYEAQ. CDR3 sequence: CASGTLSSYEQYF. The CDR3 coding sequence is TGTGCCAGCGGAACTCTAAGCTCCTACGAGCAGTACTTC.

In its sample, this clonotype was seen many times. This sequence joins TRBV27 and TRBJ2-1, with D unresolved. Trimming left V 4 bases short and J 6 bases short, with 10 bases between. Germline CDR1 MNHEY, CDR2 SMNVEV (reference sequence). The CDR3 loop spans 13 amino acids. The CDR3 nucleotides read TGTGCCAGCAGTTCATGGCGGAGCAATGAGCAGTTCTTC. It is translated as CASSSWRSNEQFF.

The chain couples TRBV2 to TRBJ2-7, with D possibly being TRBD2 (6 bases). V was trimmed by 4 bases and J by 4 bases, leaving 14 bases between them. CDR1 is SNHLY and CDR2 is FYNNEI in the germline V gene. The CDR3 totals 14 residues. The CDR3 sequence is CASSAGGYQYEQYF. The CDR3 bases are TGTGCCAGCAGTGCTGGGGGGTACCAGTACGAGCAGTACTTC. Variable domain in full (rest from reference TRBV2 and TRBJ2-7): EPEVTQTPSHQVTQMGQEVILRCVPISNHLYFYWYRQILGQKVEFLVSFYNNEISEKSEIFDDQFSVERPDGSNFTLKIRSTKLEDSAMYFCASSAGGYQYEQYFGPGTRLTVT.

In its sample, this clonotype was seen a few times. J is TRBJ1-5 and V is TRBV10-3; no firm D call. This CDR3 is 12 amino acids long. Per the germline V gene, CDR1 is ENHRY and CDR2 is SYGVKD. Trimming removed 2 bases from V and 4 bases from J, with 3 bases in between. The CDR3 loop reads CAISEANQPQHF. For the CDR3, the DNA is TGTGCCATCAGTGAGGCTAATCAGCCCCAGCATTTT.

The J gene is TRBJ2-1, the V gene TRBV9; 10 bases agree with TRBD1. The trim removed 7 bases at V and 5 bases at J, leaving 3 bases unmatched. Germline V gives CDR1 SGDLS, CDR2 YYNGEE. CDR3 length equals 13 residues. The CDR3 protein is CASGTGDNNEQFF. CDR3 bases: TGTGCCAGCGGGACAGGGGATAACAATGAGCAGTTCTTC.

V gene TRBV11-2 combines with J gene TRBJ1-2; D is unclear. V lost 5 bases and J 8 bases, leaving 15 bases between the germline ends. CDR3 size: 13 residues. Germline assignment: CDR1 SGHAT and CDR2 FQNNGV. The CDR3 sequence: CASSAGVNRGYTF. CDR3 in DNA: TGTGCCAGCAGCGCAGGAGTGAATCGGGGCTACACCTTC.

This clonotype has a handful of counts. Here the CDR3 reads CASSPSRGEAATYEQYF. The DNA of the CDR3 is TGTGCCAGCAGCCCCAGTCGGGGAGAAGCGGCCACCTACGAGCAGTACTTC. V gene TRBV4-2 combines with J gene TRBJ2-7; perhaps TRBD2 as D (5 bases). CDR1 and CDR2 (germline): LGHNA, YNFKEQ. Trimming removed 4 bases at V and 2 bases at J, with 21 bases between. The CDR3 covers 17 residues.

A single count supports this clonotype. The rearrangement joins TRBV6-6 to TRBJ2-7, with D unresolved. This CDR3 has 12 amino acids. CDR1 is MNHNY, CDR2 SVGAGI, per germline (reference sequence). Trimming left V 6 bases short and J 0 bases short, with 6 bases between. CDR3 bases: TGTGCCAGCAGGGGCGCCTCCTACGAGCAGTACTTC. Its translation: CASRGASYEQYF.

There are a few counts of this clonotype. V gene TRBV5-1 combines with J gene TRBJ2-2, with 8 bases that match TRBD2. Looked up from germline, CDR1 is SGHRS and CDR2 is YFSETQ. This CDR3 spans 16 amino acids. Unmatched junction bases numbered 2, after V lost 0 bases and J lost 1 base. The CDR3 sequence: CASSLATSVNTGELFF. Here the CDR3 DNA reads TGCGCCAGCAGCTTGGCGACTAGCGTGAACACCGGGGAGCTGTTTTTT.

This clonotype was seen at least ten times. The chain links TRBV7-8 to TRBJ2-7; either TRBD1 or TRBD2 may supply D (5 bases each). The CDR3 extends over 13 amino acids. Looked up from germline, CDR1 is SGHVS and CDR2 is FQNEAQ. V shed 5 bases and J shed 0 bases, with 8 bases lying between them. The CDR3 loop is CASSEGPSYEQYF. DNA of the CDR3: TGTGCCAGCAGCGAGGGACCCTCCTACGAGCAGTACTTC.

The sample holds many counts of this clonotype. J is TRBJ2-1 and V is TRBV5-5; 7 bases are shared with TRBD1. Germline assignment: CDR1 SGHKS and CDR2 YYEKEE (reference sequence). CDR3 length equals 13 residues. J gave up 7 bases and V 1 base, and 2 bases lay outside the gene matches. The CDR3 region has the DNA TGTGCCAGCAGCTTGACAGGGGAGAATGAGCAGTTCTTC. This codes for CASSLTGENEQFF.

The chain joins TRBV3-1 to TRBJ2-7; the D gene could be TRBD1 or TRBD2 (5 bases each). V shed 4 bases and J shed 3 bases, with 13 bases lying between them. The germline V gene encodes CDR1 LGHDT and CDR2 YNNKEL (reference sequence). There are 14 residues in the CDR3. In nucleotides, the CDR3 is TGTGCCAGCAGCCCCCTGGGGGAGATCTACGAGCAGTACTTC. Translation gives CASSPLGEIYEQYF.

This clonotype occurred a few times. V usage is TRBV6-2 or TRBV6-3 and J usage is TRBJ2-3; D is ambiguous. This CDR3 is 12 amino acids long. V was cut by 6 bases and J by 8 bases, with 12 bases left in between. Germline CDR1 reads MNHEY; CDR2 reads SVGEGT. CDR3 residues: CASSRPGLTQYF. CDR3 coding DNA: TGTGCCAGCAGCCGTCCGGGCCTTACGCAGTATTTT.

The rearrangement joins TRBV20-1 to TRBJ2-5, with D uncertain. The CDR3 is 10 amino acids. The germline CDR1 and CDR2 sequences are DFQATT and SNEGSKA (reference sequence). Trimming stripped 2 bases from V and 5 bases from J, with 3 bases between. The CDR3 is CSARMETQYF. CDR3 coding DNA: TGCAGTGCTAGAATGGAGACCCAGTACTTC.

The chain has TRBV7-9 and TRBJ1-2; unclear D gene. Germline assignment: CDR1 SEHNR and CDR2 FQNEAQ (reference sequence). V was shortened by 6 bases and J by 5 bases, with 19 bases between the two germline ends. The CDR3 is 15 amino acids. As DNA, the CDR3 is TGTGCCAGCAGGAGTACACCGGCGGGAGGTTATGGCTACACCTTC. Its protein product is CASRSTPAGGYGYTF.

The gene calls are TRBV25-1 and TRBJ2-5, with 8 bases identical to TRBD1. V was pared by 4 bases and J by 5 bases, with 9 bases of the junction left unmatched. Germline V gene data show CDR1 as MGHDK and CDR2 as SYGVNS. CDR3 length: 15 residues. The CDR3 DNA reads as TGTGCCAGCAGTGGGGCAGGGGGCTTTCGGGAGACCCAGTACTTC. Amino acids: CASSGAGGFRETQYF.